One and the same sample provided the 14 T cell receptor beta chains below, sequenced in a study of blood T cells in healthy people across ages. Combining a sample-barcoded 5' primer with a J-beta primer mix, a second PCR ran for about 6 to 12 cycles. Each CDR3 protein gets one entry after TCRdb re-called the 5' RACE reads with MiXCR. The table includes 1.6 million or so distinct CDR3 sequences, 30% to 40% detected once. The sample was blood. These receptors came from a woman aged 25 to 39 in good health.

For this clonotype: The junction and the germline gene differ at one end; a read error may be behind it. The chain links TRBV7-9 to TRBJ1-2, with D possibly matching TRBD1 (5 bases). This CDR3 has 13 residues. In germline, CDR1 is SEHNR, CDR2 FQNEAQ (reference sequence). In DNA, the CDR3 is TGTGCCAACAGCCGACAGTCTAACTATGGCTACACCTTC. Its translation is CANSRQSNYGYTF.

The chain employs TRBV7-3 and TRBJ1-6, with TRBD1 as a possible D gene (5 bases). Trimming cost V 4 bases and J 10 bases, with 23 bases left between them. CDR3 length: 17 residues. Germline CDR1 and CDR2: SGHTA and FQGTGA. The CDR3 DNA follows: TGTGCCAGCAGCTCCGCCGGGTTCGGGGGGGGAGGCTCACCCCTCCACTTT. This sequence encodes CASSSAGFGGGGSPLHF.

The gene calls are TRBV28 and TRBJ2-7; D is perhaps TRBD1 or TRBD2 (6 bases each). The CDR3 covers 19 residues. Germline V gene sequence: CDR1 MDHEN, CDR2 SYDVKM. The V end was cut by 9 bases, the J end by 5 bases, with 35 bases between. This chain's CDR3 is CASSPYRQDRTGVPHEQYF. CDR3 DNA sequence: TGTGCCAGTAGTCCCTATCGACAGGATCGTACGGGAGTCCCCCACGAGCAGTACTTC.

This rearrangement joins TRBV28 to TRBJ2-1; 7 positions match TRBD1. There are 15 residues in the CDR3. With V trimmed by 6 bases and J by 7 bases, 12 bases remained unmatched. Germline loops: CDR1 MDHEN, CDR2 SYDVKM. The CDR3 DNA follows: TGTGCCAGCAGCCTTAGACAGGGAAATGGTAATGAGCAGTTCTTC. It codes for CASSLRQGNGNEQFF.

The chain recombines TRBV20-1 with TRBJ1-1; D remains unclear. The CDR3 contains 12 residues. V was cut by 5 bases and J by 4 bases, with 11 bases left in between. Looked up from germline, CDR1 is DFQATT and CDR2 is SNEGSKA (reference sequence). The CDR3 loop reads CSAPLTSTEAFF. As DNA, the CDR3 is TGCAGTGCTCCTCTAACGAGCACTGAAGCTTTCTTT.

This clonotype was observed a few times. V gene TRBV7-3 combines with J gene TRBJ2-1; D perhaps matches TRBD2 (6 bases). Trimming pared 5 bases from V and 1 base from J, leaving 21 bases between. In germline, CDR1 is SGHTA, CDR2 FQGTGA. This CDR3 is built from 18 residues. CDR3 sequence reads: CASSPTGGTPKSYNEQFF. The CDR3 coding sequence is TGTGCCAGCAGCCCCACTGGGGGGACGCCAAAATCCTACAATGAGCAGTTCTTC.

The V gene is TRBV7-9, the J gene TRBJ2-7, with D unresolved. This CDR3 has 12 residues. Per the germline V gene, CDR1 is SEHNR and CDR2 is FQNEAQ (reference sequence). V was clipped by 8 bases and J by 0 bases, with 8 bases between them. CDR3 coding DNA: TGTGCCAGCCTGGCAGGCTCCTACGAGCAGTACTTC. Translating gives CASLAGSYEQYF.

This clonotype was observed a few times. The chain carries TRBV4-1 and TRBJ2-7, with D tentatively TRBD2 (6 bases). In germline, CDR1 is MGHRA, CDR2 YSYEKL. The CDR3 has 17 amino acids. Trimming took off 0 bases at V and 2 bases at J, with 17 bases between the two ends. CDR3 in amino acids: CASSQDTEGRETYEQYF. The CDR3, as DNA: TGCGCCAGCAGCCAAGATACAGAGGGGCGGGAAACCTACGAGCAGTACTTC.

This clonotype came up a few times. The J gene is TRBJ2-5, the V gene TRBV7-6; D is perhaps TRBD1 (5 bases). Trimming took 5 bases from V and 4 from J, leaving 11 bases between them. The germline gives CDR1 SGHVS, CDR2 FNYEAQ. The CDR3 totals 13 residues. CDR3 amino acids: CASSQGHVETQYF. CDR3 nucleotides: TGTGCCAGCAGCCAGGGCCACGTAGAGACCCAGTACTTC.

This clonotype has a handful of counts. The V and J genes are TRBV25-1 and TRBJ1-2; D not certain. From germline, CDR1 is MGHDK and CDR2 SYGVNS. V was clipped by 4 bases and J by 5 bases, with 8 bases between them. This CDR3 is built from 12 residues. CDR3 region: CASSAAGYGYTF. CDR3 DNA: TGTGCCAGCAGTGCCGCCGGTTATGGCTACACCTTC.

The chain couples TRBV3-1 to TRBJ2-1, with 13 nucleotides matching TRBD2. CDR1 and CDR2 (germline): LGHDT, YNNKEL (reference sequence). The CDR3 has 15 residues. J was trimmed by 9 bases and V by 0 bases; bases with no gene match: 2. CDR3 residues: CASSQDGTSGTEQFF. As DNA, the CDR3 is TGTGCCAGCAGCCAAGACGGGACTAGCGGGACTGAGCAGTTCTTC.

The CDR3 reads CSVDRDHSRGKVGGYTF. For the CDR3, the DNA is TGCAGCGTTGACCGGGACCACAGTAGGGGCAAGGTCGGTGGCTACACCTTC. The rearrangement uses TRBV29-1 and TRBJ1-2; D may be TRBD1 (5 bases). Between the trimmed V and J ends, which lost 3 bases and 7 bases, there was a span of 27 bases. CDR1 and CDR2 from the germline V gene are SQVTM and ANQGSEA. CDR3 length: 17 amino acids. Based on the CDR3 plus reference TRBV29-1 and TRBJ1-2, the full variable domain is SAVISQKPSRDICQRGTSLTIQCQVDSQVTMMFWYRQQPGQSLTLIATANQGSEATYESGFVIDKFPISRPNLTFSTLTVSNMSPEDSSIYLCSVDRDHSRGKVGGYTFGSGTRLTVV.

This sequence joins TRBV6-5 and TRBJ2-3, with D unclear. CDR3 length: 15 residues. V was cut by 6 bases and J by 6 bases, with 19 bases left in between. In germline, CDR1 is MNHEY, CDR2 SVGAGI. CDR3 bases: TGTGCCAGCAGCCTGCTAGGTATCCGAACGGATACGCAGTATTTT. Translated: CASSLLGIRTDTQYF.

Regarding this clonotype: One base away lies a much larger clone, so this may be a sequencing read error. This chain joins TRBV29-1 and TRBJ2-7; no firm D call. Per the germline V gene, CDR1 is SQVTM and CDR2 is ANQGSEA. Deletions cut 7 bases from V and 0 bases from J, with 16 bases between. The CDR3 has 14 residues. The CDR3 reads CSADGLRGSYEQYF. The DNA of the CDR3 is TGCAGCGCTGACGGTCTCCGCGGCTCCTACGAGCAGTACTTC.